This T cell receptor beta chain was identified during a study of cytomegalovirus exposure and HLA in healthy donors. For the study at large: The early release's HLA-typed donors yielded tens of millions of unique TCRs. Study conclusions and caveats: 16,951 TCR beta sequences were associated with HLA alleles at 0.05 false discovery rate in a later analysis. Reports indicate that TCR beta sequences accurately predicted the HLA-A and HLA-B alleles of most subjects.

Germline CDR1 is LNHDA and CDR2 is SQIVND (reference sequence). CDR3 size: 16 residues. V trimming: 11 bases; J trimming: 4 bases; junction bases outside the gene matches: 14. Regarding this clone: The antigen remains unidentified.

Vbeta (60) and Jbeta (13) primers were used in the PCR. The authors' processing: Later reanalysis found tens of millions of unique TCR beta chains, some 10 million of them shared. The table came from immunoSEQ multiplex PCR; TCRdb's copy has only in-frame clones and leaves some out. That table furnishes V, J and clone size, whereas the DNA furnished D and trimming. The repertoire includes 200,000 to 250,000 clones, about 80% of them detected once, and around 2.9% sits in the top ten. Input material: PBMCs. This chain connects TRBV19 to TRBJ1-4, with 9 positions matching TRBD1. The receptor's source is an older woman in good health and CMV-seropositive. The CDR3 DNA reads TGTGCCGGAAACCCGACAAAGACAGGGGGTAATGAAAAACTGTTTTTT. Its protein is CAGNPTKTGGNEKLFF.